This T cell receptor (beta chain) was sequenced during a study of OX40 agonist ivuxolimab in advanced cancers. About the investigation overall: Ivuxolimab was an agonistic, fully human IgG2 monoclonal antibody directed against OX40 (CD134), a costimulatory receptor. Intravenous ivuxolimab was administered to patients every 2 weeks at six dose levels: 0.01, 0.1, 0.3, 1.5, 3 and 10 mg/kg. Among the roughly 52 dose-escalation patients, about 20 had hepatocellular carcinoma, around 15 melanoma, 9 renal cell carcinoma and 9 head and neck cancer. A male proportion of roughly 85% and a mean age of approximately 60 years, ranging from 23 to 79, were recorded for the dose-escalation cohort. Prior anti-PD-1, anti-PD-L1 or anti-CTLA-4 therapy was permitted, and approximately 40% of dose-escalation patients had received checkpoint inhibitors. Partial responses were achieved by three dose-escalation patients, of whom one had hepatocellular carcinoma and two had cutaneous melanoma. The point of sequencing TCRbeta in the periphery was to test whether ivuxolimab changed TCR sequence diversity and drove clonal T-cell expansion. The paper covers the monotherapy dose-escalation part of the phase I ivuxolimab trial, which included N ≈ 57 patients. The paper's findings and limits, for the study overall: Which antigens the clonally expanded peripheral T cells were specific for was not determined. Low levels of normalized T-cell clonal expansion were also seen in some nonresponding patients. After ivuxolimab, expanded clones were on average more numerous among CD8+ T cells than among CD4+ T cells. Clonal expansion of both CD4+ and CD8+ blood T cells was observed from baseline to week 6 at doses 0.1 to 3.0 mg/kg. In the 0.1-3.0 mg/kg groups, partial responders had among the lowest normalized peripheral clonal expansion, particularly in CD8+ T cells.

Patients with autoimmune disease history or receiving systemic immunosuppression were excluded from the trial. Peripheral blood for TCR sequencing was collected from all dose cohorts at baseline, on cycle 4 day 1, and on cycle 7 day 1. Samples came from an open-label, multicenter, first-in-human phase I dose-escalation trial of ivuxolimab. The trial enrolled adults with locally advanced or metastatic head and neck squamous cell, hepatocellular, melanoma or renal cell carcinoma. Before TCR sequencing, CD4+ T cells and CD8+ T cells were sorted from peripheral blood as separate populations. Trimmed from V: 5 bases; trimmed from J: 6 bases; junction bases lacking a gene match: 7. The CDR3 has 14 amino acids, counting the end cysteine and phenylalanine. Only the CDR3 DNA stays, 42 bases, in frame from base 1. Via the germline V gene, CDR1 is MNHNS and CDR2 SASEGT. Details on this clone: Its antigen is not yet known. Within one base of it there is no much larger clone, and no base qualities were kept.

To sequence the TCRbeta CDR3 region, genomic DNA was isolated from the sorted cells. The immunoSEQ Assay was used for sequencing of TCRbeta CDR3 regions. TCRdb mirrors the immuneACCESS table, restricted to in-frame sequences. Some clones are absent from its copies; in checked studies, under half trace to an unresolved V gene, and the reason for the others is unknown. The sample data list about 34,000 clones, and around 80% of these were observed just once. The top ten hold roughly 9.7% of the sample. The receptor chain draws on TRBV6-1 and TRBJ2-7; 10 bases in the middle match TRBD1. The sample in question was CD4+ or CD8+ T cells sorted from blood, obtained in a trial of the OX40 agonist ivuxolimab. The TCR comes from an adult with an advanced solid tumor such as melanoma, head and neck, liver or kidney cancer. The CDR3 protein sequence reads: CASSMGTGALEQYF. The DNA reads as follows: TGTGCCAGCAGTATGGGGACAGGGGCGCTCGAGCAGTACTTC.